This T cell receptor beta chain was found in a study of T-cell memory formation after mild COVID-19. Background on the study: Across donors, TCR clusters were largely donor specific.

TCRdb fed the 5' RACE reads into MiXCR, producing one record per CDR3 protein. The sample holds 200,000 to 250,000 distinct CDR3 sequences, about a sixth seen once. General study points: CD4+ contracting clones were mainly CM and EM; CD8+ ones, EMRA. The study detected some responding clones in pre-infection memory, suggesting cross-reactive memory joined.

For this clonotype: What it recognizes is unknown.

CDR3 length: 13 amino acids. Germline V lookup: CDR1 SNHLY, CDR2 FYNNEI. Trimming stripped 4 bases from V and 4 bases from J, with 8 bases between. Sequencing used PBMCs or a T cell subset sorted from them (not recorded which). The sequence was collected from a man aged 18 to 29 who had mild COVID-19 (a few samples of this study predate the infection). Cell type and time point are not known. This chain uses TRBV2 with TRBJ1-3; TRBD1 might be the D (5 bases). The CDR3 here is CASSGQLGNTIYF. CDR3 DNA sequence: TGTGCCAGCAGTGGACAGCTGGGAAACACCATATATTTT. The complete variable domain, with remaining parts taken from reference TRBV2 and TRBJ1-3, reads EPEVTQTPSHQVTQMGQEVILRCVPISNHLYFYWYRQILGQKVEFLVSFYNNEISEKSEIFDDQFSVERPDGSNFTLKIRSTKLEDSAMYFCASSGQLGNTIYFGEGSWLTVV.